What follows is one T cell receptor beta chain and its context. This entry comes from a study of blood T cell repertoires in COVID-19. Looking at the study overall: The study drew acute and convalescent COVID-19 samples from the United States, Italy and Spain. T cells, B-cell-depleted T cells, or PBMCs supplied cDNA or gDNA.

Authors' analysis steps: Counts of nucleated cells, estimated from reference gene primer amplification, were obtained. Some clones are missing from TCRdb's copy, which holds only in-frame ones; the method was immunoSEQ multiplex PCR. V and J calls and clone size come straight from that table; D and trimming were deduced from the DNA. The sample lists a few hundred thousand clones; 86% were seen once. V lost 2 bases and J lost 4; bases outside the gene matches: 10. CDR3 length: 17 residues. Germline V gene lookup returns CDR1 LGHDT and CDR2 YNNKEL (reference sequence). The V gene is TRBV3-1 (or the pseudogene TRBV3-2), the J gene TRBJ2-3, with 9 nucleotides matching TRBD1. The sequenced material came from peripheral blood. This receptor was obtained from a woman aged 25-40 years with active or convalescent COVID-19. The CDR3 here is CASSQRRTGVGPDTQYF. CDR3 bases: TGTGCCAGCAGCCAAAGGAGGACAGGGGTGGGCCCAGATACGCAGTATTTT.